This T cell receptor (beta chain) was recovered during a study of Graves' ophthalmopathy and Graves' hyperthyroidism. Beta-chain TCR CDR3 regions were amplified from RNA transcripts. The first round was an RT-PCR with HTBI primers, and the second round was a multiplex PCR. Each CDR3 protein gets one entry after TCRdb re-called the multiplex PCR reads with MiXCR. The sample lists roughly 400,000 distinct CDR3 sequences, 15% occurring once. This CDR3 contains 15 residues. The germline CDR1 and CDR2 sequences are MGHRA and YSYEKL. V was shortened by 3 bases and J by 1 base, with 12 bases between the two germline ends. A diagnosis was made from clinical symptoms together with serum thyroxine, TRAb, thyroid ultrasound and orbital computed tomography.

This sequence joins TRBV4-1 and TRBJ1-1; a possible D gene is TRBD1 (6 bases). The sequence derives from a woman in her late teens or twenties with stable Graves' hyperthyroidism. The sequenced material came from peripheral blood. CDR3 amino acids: CASSHHRGPNTEAFF. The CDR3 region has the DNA TGCGCCAGCAGCCACCACCGGGGGCCGAACACTGAAGCTTTCTTT.